This TCR beta chain was sequenced during a study of OX40 agonist ivuxolimab in advanced cancers. About the study: Partial responses were achieved by three patients, one with hepatocellular carcinoma and two with cutaneous melanoma. General observations from the study: Clones of CD4+ and CD8+ blood T cells grew by week 6 at doses of 0.1 to 3.0 mg/kg. Nonresponders, in some cases, also had low normalized T-cell clonal expansion. More expanded clones were seen, on average, in CD8+ T cells than in CD4+.

A note on this clone: Its matching antigen is unknown.

The V segment lost 4 bases and the J segment 7 bases; nucleotides outside the gene matches: 10. This CDR3 contains 15 residues. CDR1 and CDR2 (germline): SGHVS, FQNEAQ. This table comes from immunoSEQ multiplex PCR, and its TCRdb copy is limited to in-frame clones, with some not included. The table includes 8,000 to 10,000 clones, about 88% detected once. The chain combines TRBV7-8 with TRBJ1-2; 9 bases agree with TRBD1. This clonotype originated in an adult with an advanced solid tumor such as melanoma, head and neck, liver or kidney cancer. The sample was CD4+ or CD8+ T cells sorted from blood, taken in a trial of the OX40 agonist ivuxolimab. CDR3 in DNA: TGTGCCAGCAGCTCTCATCCGGGACAGGGAGGTGGCTACACCTTC. This encodes CASSSHPGQGGGYTF. The full variable domain, in which reference TRBV7-8 and TRBJ1-2 provide the parts outside the CDR3, is GAGVSQSPRYKVAKRGQDVALRCDPISGHVSLFWYQQALGQGPEFLTYFQNEAQLDKSGLPSDRFFAERPEGSVSTLKIQRTQQEDSAVYLCASSSHPGQGGGYTFGSGTRLTVV.